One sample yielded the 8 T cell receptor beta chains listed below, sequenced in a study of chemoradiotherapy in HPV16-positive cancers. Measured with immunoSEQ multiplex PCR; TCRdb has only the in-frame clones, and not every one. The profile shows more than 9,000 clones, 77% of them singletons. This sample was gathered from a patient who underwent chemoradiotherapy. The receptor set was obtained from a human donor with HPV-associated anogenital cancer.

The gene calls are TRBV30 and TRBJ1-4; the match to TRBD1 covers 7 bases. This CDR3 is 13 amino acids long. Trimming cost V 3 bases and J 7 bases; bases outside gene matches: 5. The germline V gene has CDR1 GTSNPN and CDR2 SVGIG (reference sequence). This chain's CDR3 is CAWREQGPEKLFF. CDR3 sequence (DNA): TGTGCCTGGAGGGAACAGGGGCCTGAAAAACTGTTTTTT.

This CDR3 is CASSKPGQFEAFF. The CDR3 DNA reads TGTGCCAGCAGCAAACCAGGACAGTTTGAAGCTTTCTTT. The chain links TRBV7-2 to TRBJ1-1, with D perhaps matching TRBD1 (6 bases). This CDR3 contains 13 residues. V was cut by 5 bases and J by 7 bases, with 14 bases left in between. From germline, CDR1 is SGHTA and CDR2 FQGNSA.

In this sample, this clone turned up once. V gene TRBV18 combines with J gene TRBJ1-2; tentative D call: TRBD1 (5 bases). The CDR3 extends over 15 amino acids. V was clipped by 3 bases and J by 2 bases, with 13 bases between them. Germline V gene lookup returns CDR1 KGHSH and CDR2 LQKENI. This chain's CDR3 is CASSPAVRENYGYTF. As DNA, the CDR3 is TGTGCCAGCTCACCCGCTGTCAGGGAGAACTATGGCTACACCTTC.

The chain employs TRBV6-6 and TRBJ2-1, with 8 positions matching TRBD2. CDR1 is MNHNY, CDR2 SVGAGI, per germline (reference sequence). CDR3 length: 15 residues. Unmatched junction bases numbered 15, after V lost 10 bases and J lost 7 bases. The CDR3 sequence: CATEIAGTRRNEQFF. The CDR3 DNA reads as TGTGCCACAGAAATAGCCGGGACTAGACGTAATGAGCAGTTCTTC.

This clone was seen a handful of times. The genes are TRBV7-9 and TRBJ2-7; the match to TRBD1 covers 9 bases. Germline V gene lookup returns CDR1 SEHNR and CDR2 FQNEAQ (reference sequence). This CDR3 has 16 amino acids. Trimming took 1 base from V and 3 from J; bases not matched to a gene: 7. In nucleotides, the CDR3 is TGTGCCAGCAGCTTAGGGACAGGGGAGGGCCACTACGAGCAGTACTTC. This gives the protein CASSLGTGEGHYEQYF.

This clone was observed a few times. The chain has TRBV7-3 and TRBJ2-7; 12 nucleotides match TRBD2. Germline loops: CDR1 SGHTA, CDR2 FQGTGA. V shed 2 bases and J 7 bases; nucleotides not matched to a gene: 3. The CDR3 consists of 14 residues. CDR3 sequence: CASSLELAGGEQYF. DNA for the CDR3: TGTGCCAGCAGCTTAGAGCTAGCGGGAGGGGAGCAGTACTTC.

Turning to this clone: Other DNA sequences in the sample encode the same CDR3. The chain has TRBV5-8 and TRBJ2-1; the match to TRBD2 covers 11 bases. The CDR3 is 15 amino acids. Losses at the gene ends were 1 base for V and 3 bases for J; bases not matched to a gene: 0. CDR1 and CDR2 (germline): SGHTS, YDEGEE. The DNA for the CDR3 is TGTGCCAGCAGCTTGACTAGCGGGAGCTACAATGAGCAGTTCTTC. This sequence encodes CASSLTSGSYNEQFF.

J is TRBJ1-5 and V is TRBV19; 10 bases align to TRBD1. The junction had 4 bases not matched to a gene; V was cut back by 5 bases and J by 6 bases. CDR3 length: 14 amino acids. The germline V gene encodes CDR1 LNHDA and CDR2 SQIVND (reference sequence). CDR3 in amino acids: CASSPGTGVQPQHF. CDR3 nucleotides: TGTGCCAGTAGTCCCGGGACAGGGGTTCAGCCCCAGCATTTT.